This is a list of T cell receptor beta chains from one sample in a study of T-cell memory formation after mild COVID-19. MiXCR, applied by TCRdb to the 5' RACE reads, yields one record per CDR3 protein. The table lists just under 550,000 distinct CDR3 sequences, around 21% of them singletons. The sequencing input was PBMCs or a T cell subset sorted from them (not recorded which). These receptors all stem from an adult woman who had mild COVID-19 (a few samples of this study predate the infection). Cell type and time point are not known. Both conserved end residues are part of each CDR3. Each record gives: clone size, D gene, V gene, J gene, CDR3 DNA, CDR3 protein. D genes are given only for firm matches. The size of a clone is reported for some rows only, either as once, few or many, or as a class for expanded clones.

>few|TRBD2|TRBV7-9|TRBJ2-1
TGTGCCAGCAGCCCGAGAGCGGGAGAAGGGAAGAATGAGCAGTTCTTC
CASSPRAGEGKNEQFF
>NA|TRBD1|TRBV7-9|TRBJ1-1
TGTGCCAGCAGACCCACAGGGGGCGGTTTAAACACTGAAGCTTTCTTT
CASRPTGGGLNTEAFF
>NA|NA|TRBV7-9|TRBJ1-2
TGTGCCAGCAGCTTAGTAGGTACATCAACCGGTGGCTACACCTTC
CASSLVGTSTGGYTF
>NA|TRBD1|TRBV6-5|TRBJ1-1
TGTGCCAGCAGTTATAGGGGGACAGGGTTTTGGAACACTGAAGCTTTCTTT
CASSYRGTGFWNTEAFF
>NA|NA|TRBV2|TRBJ2-5
TGTGCCAGCAGCCCGGACCTTGGGGGGACCCAGTACTTC
CASSPDLGGTQYF
>NA|NA|TRBV5-1|TRBJ2-1
TGCGCCAGCAGCACTACCGAGGGACCACCGGGCAATGAGCAGTTCTTC
CASSTTEGPPGNEQFF
>NA|NA|TRBV5-4|TRBJ2-5
TGTGCCAGCAGCTTGTCTTCTGGCATCCAAGAGACCCAGTACTTC
CASSLSSGIQETQYF
>few|TRBD1|TRBV5-5|TRBJ2-1
TGTGCCAGCAACCGGGACAGACACTACAATGAGCAGTTCTTC
CASNRDRHYNEQFF
>NA|NA|TRBV30|TRBJ2-1
TGTGCCTGGAGTGTGAGACTTGAGCAGTTCTTC
CAWSVRLEQFF
>NA|TRBD2|TRBV7-2|TRBJ2-3
TGTGCCAGCAGCTTTCTAGCGGGGGAGGTCACAGATACGCAGTATTTT
CASSFLAGEVTDTQYF
>NA|TRBD2|TRBV5-6|TRBJ2-2
TGTGCCAGCAGCTTTTCCTTACTAGCGGGAGGGAACACCGGGGAGCTGTTTTTT
CASSFSLLAGGNTGELFF
>few|NA|TRBV6-6|TRBJ1-1
TGTGCCAGCAGTTACTCTGACTCCTGGATGATAGGTGCCACTGAAGCTTTCTTT
CASSYSDSWMIGATEAFF
>NA|TRBD1|TRBV3-1|TRBJ1-2
TGTGCCAGCAGCCTTGACAGGGGGATGAGTGGCTACACCTTC
CASSLDRGMSGYTF
>few|NA|TRBV27|TRBJ2-7
TGTGCCAGCAGTTTATCGCCCAACAGCCTCCTAGACAAGCAGTACTTC
CASSLSPNSLLDKQYF
>few|NA|TRBV20-1|TRBJ2-6
TGCAGTTCAGGCTCGAGGGGGGCCAACGTCCTGACTTTC
CSSGSRGANVLTF
>few|TRBD1|TRBV4-1|TRBJ1-2
TGCGCCAGCAGACAGACAGGGTCACGGGGCTACACCTTC
CASRQTGSRGYTF
>NA|NA|TRBV19|TRBJ2-7
TGTGCCAGTGCCGAGACAGGTACCTTAGTCCCCGGGGAGCAGTACTTC
CASAETGTLVPGEQYF
>NA|TRBD2|TRBV19|TRBJ2-7
TGTGCCAGTAGTATGTCCGGGACTAGCGGAAGAAGCTCCTACGAGCAGTACTTC
CASSMSGTSGRSSYEQYF
>NA|NA|TRBV5-1|TRBJ2-5
TGCGCCAGCAGCTTGGCTAGTCGGCAAGAGACCCAGTACTTC
CASSLASRQETQYF
>few|TRBD1|TRBV12-3/TRBV12-4|TRBJ1-5
TGTGCCAGCAGTTTAGCGGGACAGGGTCATCAGCCCCAGCATTTT
CASSLAGQGHQPQHF
>few|NA|TRBV9|TRBJ2-7
TGTGCCAGCAGCGTTGAGACTTACTACGAGCAGTACTTC
CASSVETYYEQYF
>NA|NA|TRBV5-6|TRBJ1-3
TGTGCCAGCAGCTTGATGGCAGCGAACTCTGGAAACACCATATATTTT
CASSLMAANSGNTIYF